The clone carrying this TCR beta chain has a count of ten or more. No antigen is known for it. This sample was included in a study of T-cell reconstitution after alpha-beta-depleted transplantation in children. General study findings and limits: Newly produced T cells mostly provided counts and TCRbeta diversity after one year, as hyperexpanded clones declined. Surviving recipient cells, namely T cells and thymic progenitors, were the source of high day-60 TCRbeta diversity in some patients. By about two months after transplant, alpha-beta T cells reportedly arose from several hundred graft clones that had expanded.

V was clipped by 3 bases and J by 4 bases; unmatched bases: 11. The CDR3 is 18 residues long. Preparation of the TCRbeta library involved a method that used unique molecular identifiers. TCRdb reanalysed the PCR reads using MiXCR and keeps one entry per CDR3 protein. The sample has hundreds of thousands of distinct CDR3 sequences; around 8% are singletons. This specimen consisted of PBMCs, mostly from graft donor cells, obtained 180 days after TCRalphabeta/CD19-depleted stem cell transplant. The chain recombines TRBV12-3 or TRBV12-4 with TRBJ2-6, with TRBD2 identical over 8 bases. This TCR was sampled from a male patient between 10 and 17 years old who had a stem cell transplant for acute lymphoblastic leukemia, so the T cells may come from the graft donor. CDR3 bases: TGTGCCAGCAGTTTCCTAAGGGGCGGGGGGTCCGGGGCCAACGTCCTGACTTTC. It specifies CASSFLRGGGSGANVLTF.